This T cell receptor (beta chain) was profiled in a study of blood T cell repertoires in COVID-19. About the study: The origin of the acute and convalescent COVID-19 samples was the United States, Italy and Spain. Sample material is recorded as cDNA or gDNA derived from T cells, B-cell-depleted T cells, or PBMCs.

As handled by the study authors: Researchers report that nucleated cell counts were estimated from reference gene primer amplification. Assay: immunoSEQ multiplex PCR; the TCRdb copy retains only in-frame clones and omits some. V and J calls and clone size follow that table, whereas D and trimming were derived from the DNA. The sample records hundreds of thousands of clones, about nine tenths being singletons. Germline V gene sequence: CDR1 LNHNV, CDR2 YYDKDF (reference sequence). CDR3 length: 15 residues. V lost 1 base and J 5 bases, leaving 14 bases between the germline ends. The sample comprised peripheral blood. This clonotype originated in a man at least 80 years old with acute or convalescent COVID-19. The chain recombines TRBV15 with TRBJ1-2, with D possibly matching TRBD1 (6 bases). CDR3 DNA sequence: TGTGCCACCAGCAGAGGGGGGCAGGCCCTTTATGGCTACACCTTC. It translates to CATSRGGQALYGYTF.